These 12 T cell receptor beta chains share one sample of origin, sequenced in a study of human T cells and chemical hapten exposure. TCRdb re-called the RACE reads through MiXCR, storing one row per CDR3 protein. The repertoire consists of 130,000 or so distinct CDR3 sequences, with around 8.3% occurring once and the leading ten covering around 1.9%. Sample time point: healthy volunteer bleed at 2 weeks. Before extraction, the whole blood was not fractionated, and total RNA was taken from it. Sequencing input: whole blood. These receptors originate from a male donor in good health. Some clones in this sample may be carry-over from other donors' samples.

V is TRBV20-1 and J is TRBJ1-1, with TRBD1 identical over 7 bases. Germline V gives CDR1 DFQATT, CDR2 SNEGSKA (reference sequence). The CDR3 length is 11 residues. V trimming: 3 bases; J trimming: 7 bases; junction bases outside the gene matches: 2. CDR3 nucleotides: TGCAGTGCTAGCGGGACAGTTGAAGCTTTCTTT. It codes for CSASGTVEAFF.

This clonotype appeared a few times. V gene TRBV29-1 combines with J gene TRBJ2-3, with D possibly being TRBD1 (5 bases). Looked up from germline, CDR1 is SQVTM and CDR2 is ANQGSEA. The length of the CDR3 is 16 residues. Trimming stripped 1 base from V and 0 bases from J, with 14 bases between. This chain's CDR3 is CSVEGTIAPSTDTQYF. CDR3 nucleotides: TGCAGCGTTGAAGGGACAATCGCTCCTAGCACAGATACGCAGTATTTT.

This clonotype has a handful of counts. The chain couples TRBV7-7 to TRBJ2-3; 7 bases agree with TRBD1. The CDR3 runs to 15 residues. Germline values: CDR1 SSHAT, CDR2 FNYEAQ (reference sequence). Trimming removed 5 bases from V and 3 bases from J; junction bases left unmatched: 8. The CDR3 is CASSRDSVGTDTQYF. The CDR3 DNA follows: TGTGCCAGCAGCCGGGACAGTGTGGGGACAGATACGCAGTATTTT.

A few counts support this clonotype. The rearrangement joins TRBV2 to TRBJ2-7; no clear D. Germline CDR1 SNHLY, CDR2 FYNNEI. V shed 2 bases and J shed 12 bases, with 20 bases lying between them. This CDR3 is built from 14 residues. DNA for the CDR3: TGTGCCAGCAGTGAAAATAGCCGGGCTAAATGGCTGTACTTC. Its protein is CASSENSRAKWLYF.

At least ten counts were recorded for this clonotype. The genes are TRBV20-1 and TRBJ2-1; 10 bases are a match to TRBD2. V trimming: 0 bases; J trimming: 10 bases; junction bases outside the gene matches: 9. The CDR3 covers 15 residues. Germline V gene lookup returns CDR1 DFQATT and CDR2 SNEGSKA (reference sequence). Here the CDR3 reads CSARDPSGGLREQFF. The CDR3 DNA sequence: TGCAGTGCTAGAGACCCTAGCGGGGGACTTCGAGAGCAGTTCTTC.

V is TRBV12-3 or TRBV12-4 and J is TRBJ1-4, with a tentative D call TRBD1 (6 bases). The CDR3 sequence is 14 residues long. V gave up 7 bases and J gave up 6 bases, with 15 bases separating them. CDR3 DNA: TGTGCCAGCACCTCCAGGGACAAACATGAAAAACTGTTTTTT. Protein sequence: CASTSRDKHEKLFF.

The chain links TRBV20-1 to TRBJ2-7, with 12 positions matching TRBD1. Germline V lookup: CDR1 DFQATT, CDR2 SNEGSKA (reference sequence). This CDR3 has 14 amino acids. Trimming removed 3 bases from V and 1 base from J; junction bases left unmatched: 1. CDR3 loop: CSARGQGASYEQYF. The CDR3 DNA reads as TGCAGTGCTAGGGGACAGGGGGCATCCTACGAGCAGTACTTC.

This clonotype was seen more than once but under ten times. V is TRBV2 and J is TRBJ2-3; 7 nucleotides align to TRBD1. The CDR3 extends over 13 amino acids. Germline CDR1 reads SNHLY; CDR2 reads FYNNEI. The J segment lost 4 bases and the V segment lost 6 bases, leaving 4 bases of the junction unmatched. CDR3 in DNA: TGTGCCAGCAGGGAGACAGGGCCAGATACGCAGTATTTT. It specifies CASRETGPDTQYF.

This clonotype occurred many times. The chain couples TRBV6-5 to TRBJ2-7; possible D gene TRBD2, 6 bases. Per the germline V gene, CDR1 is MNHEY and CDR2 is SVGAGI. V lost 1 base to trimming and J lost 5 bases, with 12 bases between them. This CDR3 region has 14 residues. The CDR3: CASSYFEGGDEQYF. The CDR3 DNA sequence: TGTGCCAGCAGTTACTTTGAAGGAGGGGACGAGCAGTACTTC.

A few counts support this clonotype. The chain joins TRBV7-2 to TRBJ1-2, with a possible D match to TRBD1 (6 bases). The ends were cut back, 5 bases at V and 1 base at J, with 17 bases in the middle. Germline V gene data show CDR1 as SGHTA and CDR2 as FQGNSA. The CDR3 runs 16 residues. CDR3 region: CASSPGQSRINYGYTF. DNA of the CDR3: TGTGCCAGCAGCCCAGGACAGTCAAGAATTAACTATGGCTACACCTTC.

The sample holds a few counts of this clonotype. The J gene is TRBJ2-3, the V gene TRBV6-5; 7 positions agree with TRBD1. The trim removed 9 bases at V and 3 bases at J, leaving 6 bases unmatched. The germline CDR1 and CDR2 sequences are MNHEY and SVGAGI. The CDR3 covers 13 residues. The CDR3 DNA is TGTGCCAGTACAGGGGTGGCGACAGATACGCAGTATTTT. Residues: CASTGVATDTQYF.

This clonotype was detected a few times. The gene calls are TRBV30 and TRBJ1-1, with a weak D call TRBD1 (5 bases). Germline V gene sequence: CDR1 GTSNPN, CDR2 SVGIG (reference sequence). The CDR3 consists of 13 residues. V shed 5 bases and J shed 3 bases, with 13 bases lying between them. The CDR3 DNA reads TGTGCCTGGGGAAGTGGGGCATACACTGAAGCTTTCTTT. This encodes CAWGSGAYTEAFF. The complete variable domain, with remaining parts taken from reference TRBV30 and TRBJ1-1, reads SQTIHQWPATLVQPVGSPLSLECTVEGTSNPNLYWYRQAAGRGLQLLFYSVGIGQISSEVPQNLSASRPQDRQFILSSKKLLLSDSGFYLCAWGSGAYTEAFFGQGTRLTVV.